The rows below give T cell receptor beta chains drawn from one sample of a study of cytomegalovirus exposure and HLA in healthy donors. Profiling relied on immunoSEQ multiplex PCR, and the TCRdb table lists in-frame clones only, not all of them. The data show under 150,000 clones, with 79% seen just once and roughly 1% held by the top ten. Sequencing used PBMCs. These receptor sequences come from a man younger than 30 in good health and CMV-seronegative. The CDR3 runs from the conserved cysteine through the conserved F or W. D genes are given only for firm matches. The size field is filled for only some rows; it gives once, few, many or a size class.

j_call d_call clone_size v_call cdr3_aa cdr3_nt
TRBJ1-2 NA once TRBV2 CASSGDYGYTF TGTGCCAGCAGTGGCGATTACGGCTACACCTTC
TRBJ1-1 TRBD1 few TRBV6-6 CASSYPGQGMNTEAFF TGTGCCAGCAGTTACCCGGGACAGGGAATGAACACTGAAGCTTTCTTT
TRBJ1-2 NA NA TRBV29-1 CSANSGGDYGYTF TGCAGCGCCAATTCCGGGGGGGACTATGGCTACACCTTC
TRBJ1-5 NA NA TRBV10-3 CAISDQDSSNQPQHF TGTGCCATCAGTGACCAAGACAGTAGCAATCAGCCCCAGCATTTT
TRBJ2-5 NA NA TRBV11-2 CASRMGGPLSGKTQYF TGTGCCAGCAGGATGGGGGGGCCTTTAAGTGGGAAGACCCAGTACTTC
TRBJ1-6 TRBD1 few TRBV6-5 CASRAQGAGNSPLHF TGTGCCAGCAGGGCACAGGGGGCGGGAAATTCACCCCTCCACTTT
TRBJ2-7 TRBD1 NA TRBV30 CAWSETPTGYYEQYF TGTGCCTGGAGTGAAACCCCGACAGGGTACTACGAGCAGTACTTC
TRBJ2-6 NA NA TRBV25-1 CASSEDYGLSGANVLTF TGTGCCAGCAGTGAGGATTACGGACTCTCTGGGGCCAACGTCCTGACTTTC
TRBJ1-1 TRBD1 NA TRBV19 CASTRRGANTEAFF TGTGCCAGTACTCGCAGGGGGGCGAACACTGAAGCTTTCTTT
TRBJ1-2 NA NA TRBV15 CATSRDGVGGYTF TGTGCCACCAGCAGAGACGGGGTGGGAGGCTACACCTTC
TRBJ2-7 TRBD1 NA TRBV6-5 CASSRAGTGDYEQYF TGTGCCAGCAGCCGAGCCGGGACAGGGGACTACGAGCAGTACTTC
TRBJ2-7 NA NA TRBV27 CASSSGVGEQYF TGTGCCAGCAGTTCAGGGGTCGGCGAGCAGTACTTC
TRBJ1-2 NA NA TRBV5-1 CASSAAGRTHGYTF TGCGCCAGCAGCGCCGCGGGACGGACCCATGGCTACACCTTC
TRBJ2-3 NA few TRBV11-3 CASSFGRAGADTQYF TGTGCCAGCAGCTTTGGCAGGGCTGGTGCAGATACGCAGTATTTT
TRBJ1-4 NA NA TRBV27 CASSLSEGHQEKLFF TGTGCCAGCAGTTTATCCGAGGGACATCAAGAAAAACTGTTTTTT
TRBJ2-4 NA NA TRBV4-3 CASSQHQGAKNIQYF TGCGCCAGCAGCCAGCATCAGGGGGCCAAAAACATTCAGTACTTC
TRBJ2-7 TRBD2 NA TRBV6-6 CASRKGTSGAYEQYF TGTGCCAGCAGAAAAGGGACTAGCGGGGCCTACGAGCAGTACTTC
TRBJ2-7 TRBD1 NA TRBV11-2 CASSSRRGQESYEQYF TGTGCCAGCAGCTCCAGAAGGGGGCAAGAATCCTACGAGCAGTACTTC
TRBJ2-5 NA NA TRBV6-6 CASSHGGTEYF TGTGCCAGCAGCCATGGGGGGACTGAGTACTTC
TRBJ2-5 NA NA TRBV30 CAGDRDSQETQYF TGTGCCGGCGACAGGGACTCCCAAGAGACCCAGTACTTC
TRBJ1-5 TRBD1 NA TRBV6-6 CASSYSTGGNQPQHF TGTGCCAGCAGTTACTCGACAGGGGGGAATCAGCCCCAGCATTTT
TRBJ1-6 NA once TRBV18 CASSPRGISYNSPLHF TGTGCCAGCTCACCAAGGGGAATCTCCTATAATTCACCCCTCCACTTT
TRBJ2-3 NA NA TRBV27 CASSLHRVTDTQYF TGTGCCAGCAGTTTACACCGGGTTACAGATACGCAGTATTTT
TRBJ2-7 NA once TRBV4-1 CASSQHRGTQFSYEQYF TGCGCCAGCAGCCAACATAGGGGGACACAGTTTTCCTACGAGCAGTACTTC
TRBJ1-4 NA NA TRBV5-8 CASSLAFATNEKLFF TGTGCCAGCAGCTTGGCTTTCGCAACTAATGAAAAACTGTTTTTT
TRBJ1-4 TRBD1 many TRBV2 CASSGTGEKLFF TGTGCCAGCAGCGGGACAGGGGAAAAACTGTTTTTT
TRBJ2-2 TRBD1 NA TRBV29-1 CSVDRGTGELFF TGCAGCGTGGACAGGGGCACCGGGGAGCTGTTTTTT
TRBJ1-6 TRBD1 NA TRBV6-1 CASSGQGSYNSPLHF TGTGCCAGCAGTGGACAGGGTTCCTATAATTCACCCCTCCACTTT
TRBJ2-7 TRBD1 NA TRBV19 CASSSRDREYEQYF TGTGCCAGTAGTAGCCGGGACAGGGAGTACGAGCAGTACTTC
TRBJ1-2 NA few TRBV29-1 CSVEFPFRDGYTF TGCAGCGTTGAATTCCCCTTCCGAGATGGCTACACCTTC
TRBJ2-2 TRBD1 NA TRBV6-6 CASSYGTGQIEELFF TGTGCCAGCAGTTACGGGACAGGGCAAATCGAGGAGCTGTTTTTT
TRBJ1-3 NA NA TRBV5-1 CASSEGSGNTIYF TGCGCCAGCAGCGAGGGATCGGGAAACACCATATATTTT
TRBJ1-2 NA NA TRBV4-1 CASSQRGIGYGYTF TGCGCCAGCAGCCAACGGGGGATAGGGTATGGCTACACCTTC
TRBJ1-2 NA NA TRBV12-5 CASRGRGNIYGYTF TGTGCTAGCCGAGGCAGGGGAAACATCTATGGCTACACCTTC
TRBJ1-1 NA NA TRBV6-5 CASSYLGQYTEAFF TGTGCCAGCAGTTACTTAGGACAGTACACTGAAGCTTTCTTT
TRBJ2-5 NA NA TRBV5-1 CASSLEQVGTQYF TGCGCCAGCAGCTTGGAACAGGTTGGGACCCAGTACTTC
TRBJ1-2 NA NA TRBV9 CASSVGQAYGYTF TGTGCCAGCAGCGTAGGGCAGGCCTATGGCTACACCTTC
TRBJ1-4 TRBD1 NA TRBV4-2 CASSQGRAVTGTGEKLFF TGTGCCAGCAGCCAAGGAAGGGCTGTGACTGGGACAGGGGAAAAACTGTTTTTT
TRBJ2-1 TRBD1 NA TRBV6-5 CASSYPGGRNEQFF TGTGCCAGCAGTTACCCAGGGGGCAGGAATGAGCAGTTCTTC
TRBJ1-6 NA NA TRBV7-9 CASRMGQGENSPLHF TGTGCCAGCAGAATGGGGCAGGGTGAGAATTCACCCCTCCACTTT
TRBJ2-3 NA NA TRBV11-2 CASSLRAGAHTDTQYF TGTGCCAGCAGCTTAAGGGCGGGGGCTCACACAGATACGCAGTATTTT
TRBJ1-2 NA NA TRBV5-4 CASSLGSRGTNYGYTF TGTGCCAGCAGCTTGGGATCTAGGGGAACCAACTATGGCTACACCTTC
TRBJ1-5 NA NA TRBV5-6 CASSARGAWQPQHF TGTGCCAGCAGCGCCCGGGGGGCGTGGCAGCCCCAGCATTTT
TRBJ1-1 NA NA TRBV7-6 CASSLEPDSSFYTEAFF TGTGCCAGCAGCTTAGAGCCGGACAGTTCCTTTTATACTGAAGCTTTCTTT
TRBJ1-2 NA NA TRBV4-2 CASSQDRREGYGYTF TGTGCCAGCAGCCAAGACCGCAGGGAGGGCTATGGCTACACCTTC
TRBJ1-4 NA NA TRBV18 CASSPLPTENEKLFF TGTGCCAGCTCACCACTTCCGACAGAAAATGAAAAACTGTTTTTT
TRBJ2-1 NA NA TRBV20-1 CSASPRSGQFF TGCAGTGCTAGCCCACGTAGCGGGCAGTTCTTC
TRBJ2-2 TRBD2 NA TRBV12-5 CASGPREVTGELFF TGTGCTAGTGGTCCCCGGGAGGTGACCGGGGAGCTGTTTTTT
TRBJ1-4 TRBD1 NA TRBV7-8 CASSRKQRGRTNEKLFF TGTGCCAGCAGCAGAAAACAAAGGGGGCGGACTAATGAAAAACTGTTTTTT
TRBJ2-3 NA NA TRBV29-1 CSVEEAASTDTQYF TGCAGCGTTGAGGAGGCAGCTAGCACAGATACGCAGTATTTT
TRBJ1-2 NA few TRBV4-3 CASSQGPGSRGYGYTF TGCGCCAGCAGCCAAGGCCCCGGGTCACGTGGCTATGGCTACACCTTC
TRBJ2-5 TRBD1 NA TRBV7-2 CASSYDRGETQYF TGTGCCAGCAGCTACGACAGGGGGGAGACCCAGTACTTC
TRBJ1-6 NA NA TRBV27 CASSLNEANSPLHF TGTGCCAGCAGTTTAAATGAGGCTAATTCACCCCTCCACTTT